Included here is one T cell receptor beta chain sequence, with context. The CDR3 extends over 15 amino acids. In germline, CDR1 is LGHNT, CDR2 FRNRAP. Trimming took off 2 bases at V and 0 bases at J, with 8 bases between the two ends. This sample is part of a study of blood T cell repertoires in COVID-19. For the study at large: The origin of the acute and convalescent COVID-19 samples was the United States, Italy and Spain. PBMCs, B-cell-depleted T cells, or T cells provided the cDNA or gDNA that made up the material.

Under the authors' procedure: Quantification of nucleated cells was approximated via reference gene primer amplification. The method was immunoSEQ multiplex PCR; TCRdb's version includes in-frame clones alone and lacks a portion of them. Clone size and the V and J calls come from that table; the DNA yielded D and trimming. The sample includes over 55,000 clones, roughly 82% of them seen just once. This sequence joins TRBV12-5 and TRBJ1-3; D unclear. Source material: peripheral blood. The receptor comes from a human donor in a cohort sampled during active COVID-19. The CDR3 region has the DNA TGTGCTAGTGGTTTGCCTCGGGTCTCTGGAAACACCATATATTTT. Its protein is CASGLPRVSGNTIYF.